The 23 T cell receptor beta chains below were found in one sample sequenced in a study of blood T cell repertoires in COVID-19. Method: immunoSEQ multiplex PCR; TCRdb's copy keeps in-frame clones and lacks some. Found here are about 200,000 clones, roughly 82% of them singletons; the top ten hold approximately 12%. Material for sequencing was PBMCs or T cells enriched from blood (not recorded which). Receptors were obtained from a man aged 35 to 55 who had recovered from COVID-19.

The chain uses TRBV5-4 and TRBJ1-2; D is ambiguous. There are 13 residues in the CDR3. CDR1 and CDR2 (germline): SGHNT, YYREEE (reference sequence). V lost 0 bases and J 3 bases, leaving 6 bases between the germline ends. CDR3: CASSLDGDYGYTF. CDR3 bases: TGTGCCAGCAGCTTGGATGGAGACTATGGCTACACCTTC.

The rearrangement links TRBV24-1 to TRBJ2-5, with D unclear. V shed 6 bases and J shed 2 bases, with 12 bases lying between them. Germline V gene lookup returns CDR1 KGHDR and CDR2 SFDVKD. This CDR3 contains 14 residues. The DNA for the CDR3 is TGTGCCACCAGTCCTGGGTGGGCGCAAGAGACCCAGTACTTC. It specifies CATSPGWAQETQYF.

The chain recombines TRBV19 with TRBJ2-6; D is unresolved. V lost 10 bases, J lost 1 base, and 2 bases lay in between. Germline V gives CDR1 LNHDA, CDR2 SQIVND (reference sequence). The CDR3 covers 11 residues. CDR3 sequence (DNA): TGTGCCACTTCTGGGGCCAACGTCCTGACTTTC. Translating gives CATSGANVLTF.

The chain couples TRBV5-4 to TRBJ2-2, with TRBD2 identical over 12 bases. Germline lookup yields CDR1 SGHNT and CDR2 YYREEE (reference sequence). Germline trimming cut 4 bases from V and 4 bases from J; bases unmatched to any gene: 5. The CDR3 covers 16 residues. The CDR3 spells CASSPGLAGFTGELFF. CDR3 DNA: TGTGCCAGCAGCCCGGGACTAGCGGGTTTCACCGGGGAGCTGTTTTTT.

The chain recombines TRBV20-1 with TRBJ2-7; D call uncertain. This CDR3 spans 11 amino acids. The germline V gene has CDR1 DFQATT and CDR2 SNEGSKA (reference sequence). The V and J ends lost 3 bases and 0 bases respectively, with 3 bases between them. The CDR3 DNA sequence: TGCAGTGCTAGCCGCTCCTACGAGCAGTACTTC. Translated, it gives CSASRSYEQYF.

This clone was seen once. Here the CDR3 DNA reads TGTGCCAGCAGCCCGGGACAATGGGTAGCTTTCTTT. Its protein product is CASSPGQWVAFF. This rearrangement joins TRBV3-1 (or the pseudogene TRBV3-2) to TRBJ1-1; tentatively, D is TRBD1 (6 bases). The CDR3 has 12 amino acids. The V gene lost 4 bases and the J gene lost 10 bases, with 13 bases spanning the gap. Germline CDR1 LGHDT, CDR2 YNNKEL (reference sequence).

The chain couples TRBV29-1 to TRBJ2-2, with TRBD2 matching over 9 bases. V lost 4 bases and J lost 4; bases outside the gene matches: 10. Per germline, CDR1 SQVTM and CDR2 ANQGSEA. The CDR3 length is 16 residues. The CDR3 DNA reads TGCAGCGTTGGGGAGATAGCGGGAGCTTTCACCGGGGAGCTGTTTTTT. Its protein is CSVGEIAGAFTGELFF.

This chain links TRBV3-1 (or the pseudogene TRBV3-2) with TRBJ2-3; D is possibly TRBD1 (6 bases). The germline gives CDR1 LGHDT, CDR2 YNNKEL (reference sequence). V was cut by 3 bases and J by 3 bases, with 13 bases left in between. The CDR3 is 15 amino acids. In DNA form, the CDR3 reads TGTGCCAGCAGCCACTGGGGACAAATTACAGATACGCAGTATTTT. The encoded protein is CASSHWGQITDTQYF.

The chain combines TRBV9 with TRBJ1-1; the D is unclear. V was clipped by 0 bases and J by 2 bases, with 11 bases between them. CDR1 is SGDLS and CDR2 is YYNGEE in the germline V gene. CDR3 length: 15 residues. The CDR3 is CASSVENTANTEAFF. Written as DNA, the CDR3 is TGTGCCAGCAGCGTAGAGAACACAGCTAACACTGAAGCTTTCTTT.

The chain has TRBV7-2 and TRBJ2-3; TRBD1 is a possible D gene (5 bases). V was pared by 3 bases and J by 7 bases, with 14 bases between. The CDR3 runs 14 residues. The germline gives CDR1 SGHTA, CDR2 FQGNSA. Here the CDR3 reads CASSFDGARNTQYF. Written as DNA, the CDR3 is TGTGCCAGCAGCTTCGATGGGGCGCGAAATACGCAGTATTTT.

This chain's CDR3 is CASRLIGAQGNQPQHF. The CDR3 DNA follows: TGTGCCAGCAGACTGATAGGGGCCCAGGGCAATCAGCCCCAGCATTTT. J is TRBJ1-5 and V is TRBV27; D is possibly TRBD1 (5 bases). Germline lookup yields CDR1 MNHEY and CDR2 SMNVEV (reference sequence). There are 16 residues in the CDR3. The germline V and J ends were trimmed by 6 bases and 2 bases, with 17 bases remaining between them.

The genes are TRBV2 and TRBJ1-2, with a weak D call TRBD1 (5 bases). The CDR3 runs 12 residues. The germline V gene has CDR1 SNHLY and CDR2 FYNNEI. The V and J ends lost 3 bases and 8 bases respectively, with 10 bases between them. DNA of the CDR3: TGTGCCAGCAGTGACCAGGGTCAGGGCTACACCTTC. As protein: CASSDQGQGYTF.

V is TRBV5-1 and J is TRBJ2-3; D may be TRBD2 (6 bases). The CDR3 has 15 residues. CDR1 is SGHRS, CDR2 YFSETQ, per germline. With 4 bases removed from V and 2 bases from J, the gap between germline ends came to 14 bases. CDR3 nucleotide sequence: TGCGCCAGCAGCCCGGGCGGGATTTACACAGATACGCAGTATTTT. Amino acid sequence: CASSPGGIYTDTQYF. The full variable domain, rest sourced from reference TRBV5-1 and TRBJ2-3, is KAGVTQTPRYLIKTRGQQVTLSCSPISGHRSVSWYQQTPGQGLQFLFEYFSETQRNKGNFPGRFSGRQFSNSRSEMNVSTLELGDSALYLCASSPGGIYTDTQYFGPGTRLTVL.

J is TRBJ1-2 and V is TRBV19; 7 bases agree with TRBD1. The CDR3 extends over 16 amino acids. Germline-derived CDR1 and CDR2 are LNHDA and SQIVND (reference sequence). V lost 5 bases and J lost 1; bases outside the gene matches: 10. The DNA for the CDR3 is TGTGCCAGTAGTCCCCAGGGACAGCTTATTAACTATGGCTACACCTTC. It codes for CASSPQGQLINYGYTF.

V usage is TRBV7-9 and J usage is TRBJ1-1; tentative D call: TRBD1 (5 bases). The CDR3 length is 12 residues. V lost 5 bases and J lost 11, with 15 bases in between. From germline, CDR1 is SEHNR and CDR2 FQNEAQ (reference sequence). CDR3 sequence (DNA): TGTGCCAGCAGCCCCCGGGACTTGGGGGCTTTCTTT. Translation: CASSPRDLGAFF.

The chain carries TRBV27 and TRBJ2-6; D call uncertain. Germline CDR1 reads MNHEY; CDR2 reads SMNVEV (reference sequence). The CDR3 is made up of 14 amino acids. Trimming pared 5 bases from V and 6 bases from J, leaving 11 bases between. In DNA, the CDR3 is TGTGCCAGCAGTCCCTACGTACCGGCCAACGTCCTGACTTTC. This codes for CASSPYVPANVLTF.

The rearrangement uses TRBV5-1 and TRBJ2-5, with D possibly being TRBD1 (6 bases). The CDR3 spans 15 residues. Trimming took off 7 bases at V and 0 bases at J, with 16 bases between the two ends. The germline gives CDR1 SGHRS, CDR2 YFSETQ. This CDR3 reads CASGRDTLYQETQYF. CDR3 in DNA: TGCGCCAGCGGAAGGGACACCCTGTACCAAGAGACCCAGTACTTC.

This chain uses TRBV6-2 or TRBV6-3 with TRBJ2-1; 11 bases fit TRBD1. V dropped 4 bases and J dropped 0; count of bases not matched to a gene: 5. CDR3 size: 17 residues. CDR1 MNHEY and CDR2 SVGEGT come from the germline V gene. As DNA, the CDR3 is TGTGCCAGCAGTTCCCGGACAGGGGGCCGCTCCTACAATGAGCAGTTCTTC. It translates to CASSSRTGGRSYNEQFF.

V and J are TRBV19 and TRBJ1-5; D is unresolved. The CDR3 runs 16 residues. V was clipped by 7 bases and J by 5 bases, with 21 bases between them. Germline-derived CDR1 and CDR2 are LNHDA and SQIVND (reference sequence). The CDR3 here is CASNRDPIPRYQPQHF. In DNA, the CDR3 is TGTGCCAGTAATCGGGATCCAATCCCCCGCTATCAGCCCCAGCATTTT.

This chain joins TRBV29-1 and TRBJ2-5, with D maybe TRBD2 (5 bases). Germline-derived CDR1 and CDR2 are SQVTM and ANQGSEA. CDR3 length: 14 residues. Trimming shortened V by 6 bases and J by 4 bases, and 18 bases separated the two germline ends. The CDR3 here is CSVPIWAGIETQYF. The CDR3 DNA sequence: TGCAGCGTCCCCATCTGGGCCGGGATAGAGACCCAGTACTTC.

This chain links TRBV11-3 with TRBJ2-3; TRBD1 might be the D (5 bases). Germline V CDR1 and CDR2: SGHNT, YENEEA. This CDR3 region has 13 residues. Trimming cost V 1 base and J 5 bases, with 7 bases left between them. The CDR3 DNA reads as TGTGCCAGCAGCTTAGGGGGCGAAGATACGCAGTATTTT. Amino acids: CASSLGGEDTQYF. The full variable domain, in which reference TRBV11-3 and TRBJ2-3 provide the parts outside the CDR3, is EAGVVQSPRYKIIEKKQPVAFWCNPISGHNTLYWYLQNLGQGPELLIRYENEEAVDDSQLPKDRFSAERLKGVDSTLKIQPAELGDSAVYLCASSLGGEDTQYFGPGTRLTVL.

V usage is TRBV13 and J usage is TRBJ2-1, with 12 nucleotides matching TRBD2. From germline, CDR1 is PRHDT and CDR2 FYEKMQ (reference sequence). The CDR3 loop spans 16 amino acids. The junction had 6 bases not matched to a gene; V was cut back by 5 bases and J by 4 bases. The CDR3 protein is CASSAAGTSGYNEQFF. The CDR3 nucleotides are TGTGCCAGCAGCGCTGCCGGGACTAGCGGGTACAATGAGCAGTTCTTC. Drawing the rest from reference TRBV13 and TRBJ2-1, the complete variable domain is AAGVIQSPRHLIKEKRETATLKCYPIPRHDTVYWYQQGPGQDPQFLISFYEKMQSDKGSIPDRFSAQQFSDYHSELNMSSLELGDSALYFCASSAAGTSGYNEQFFGPGTRLTVL.

This clone appeared a single time. This chain connects TRBV27 to TRBJ1-5; tentative D call: TRBD1 (6 bases). CDR3 length: 17 residues. CDR1 MNHEY and CDR2 SMNVEV come from the germline V gene (reference sequence). V dropped 4 bases and J dropped 4 bases, with 20 bases sitting between them. As DNA, the CDR3 is TGTGCCAGCAGTTACACAGGGTTGAGGGGAGCAAATCAGCCCCAGCATTTT. It codes for CASSYTGLRGANQPQHF.